This T cell receptor (beta chain) was sequenced in a study of T cells in Graves' hyperthyroidism and ophthalmopathy. General observations from the study: Ophthalmopathy, as predicted by the model, came a median 6.5 months after the prediction.

TCR beta CDR3 regions were amplified from RNA transcripts. The TCR CDR3 first-round RT-PCR relied on the HTBI primer set. TCRdb re-analysed the multiplex PCR reads in MiXCR, keeping a single row per CDR3 protein. The table shows about 350,000 distinct CDR3 sequences, with around 13% occurring only once. Many counts were recorded for this clonotype. Antigen: not known. When ophthalmopathy did not progress within 18 months, Graves' hyperthyroidism was considered stable. This CDR3 has 17 residues. The germline V gene encodes CDR1 MDHEN and CDR2 SYDVKM. V lost 3 bases and J 3 bases, leaving 17 bases between the germline ends.

The chain carries TRBV28 and TRBJ2-2, with D possibly matching TRBD1 (6 bases). This TCR was recovered from a woman younger than 45 with Graves' hyperthyroidism. The material sequenced was blood. The CDR3 nucleotides are TGTGCCAGCAGTTTGAAGTTTATGGGGGCGTACACCGGGGAGCTGTTTTTT. Its translation: CASSLKFMGAYTGELFF.